This T cell receptor (beta chain) was sequenced for a study of T cell repertoires in cytomegalovirus infection. Study context: Matching HLA type and CMV infection were both indicated by public TCR beta signatures.

MiXCR, run by TCRdb on the reads, gives a single entry per CDR3 protein. The sample records roughly 320,000 distinct CDR3 sequences, roughly a tenth being singletons. CDR1 and CDR2 from the germline V gene are SGDLS and YYNGEE. V dropped 0 bases and J dropped 1 base, with 11 bases sitting between them. The CDR3 runs 16 residues. The sample was PBMCs. The TCR was taken from a human donor in good health (CMV status not recorded). Some clones in this sample may be carry-over from other donors' samples. The genes are TRBV9 and TRBJ2-4, with D hard to call. The CDR3 spells CASSVDRDLAKNIQYF. The CDR3 DNA reads as TGTGCCAGCAGCGTAGATAGGGATTTGGCCAAAAACATTCAGTACTTC. Drawing the rest from reference TRBV9 and TRBJ2-4, the complete variable domain is DSGVTQTPKHLITATGQRVTLRCSPRSGDLSVYWYQQSLDQGLQFLIQYYNGEERAKGNILERFSAQQFPDLHSELNLSSLELGDSALYFCASSVDRDLAKNIQYFGAGTRLSVL.